In this sample, the clone carrying this T cell receptor (beta chain) turned up a few times. CDR3 length: 12 amino acids. The ends were cut back, 3 bases at V and 4 bases at J, with 6 bases in the middle. Germline V gene data show CDR1 as MGHDK and CDR2 as SYGVNS. This sample stems from a study of CD8+ T cells in alopecia areata. Across the whole study: Tofacitinib ran 6 to 18 months, followed by 6 months off drug.

It was cDNA, reverse transcribed from extracted RNA, that served as the sequencing template. Profiled with immunoSEQ multiplex PCR; TCRdb holds only in-frame clones, not every one. Of 110,000 to 150,000 clones in the sample, 51% were seen once. The V and J genes are TRBV25-1 and TRBJ1-2; no definite D call. The clonotype originates from a human donor with alopecia areata. The sequences come from CD4+ T cells sorted from blood, collected at week 0. As DNA, the CDR3 is TGTGCCAGCAGTGATGGCAGCTATGGCTACACCTTC. It is translated as CASSDGSYGYTF.